This T cell receptor beta chain came from a study of graft-versus-host responses after intestinal transplantation. Study-wide background: Induction with anti-thymocyte globulin, then tacrolimus and steroids for roughly three years, was given to all recipients.

Irradiated, violet-dye-labeled stimulator cells, roughly 200,000 in number, were plated with roughly 200,000 CFSE-labeled responder cells. Once the reaction had ended, proliferating CFSE-low CD3+CD4+ and CD3+CD8+ responders were sorted. The germline V and J ends were trimmed by 7 bases and 3 bases, with 22 bases remaining between them. CDR1 is SEHNR, CDR2 FQNEAQ, per germline (reference sequence). The CDR3 loop spans 17 amino acids. Profiling relied on immunoSEQ multiplex PCR, and the TCRdb table lists in-frame clones only, not all of them. The data contain 20,000 to 25,000 clones, 25% to 35% of them singletons. Whole-study findings and limits: Analysis identified GvH clones in recipient marrow, with some appearing first in ileum or blood. Clonal ratios of graft-versus-host to host-versus-graft in allografts were high for patients exhibiting graft-donor T cell macrochimerism.

The clonotype comes from a human patient who received an intestinal transplant. This sequence joins TRBV7-9 and TRBJ1-3, with D maybe TRBD1 (5 bases). Sequenced material: alloreactive CD8+ T cells from a mixed lymphocyte reaction culture, taken before intestinal transplant. Specified subset: CFSE-low proliferating T cells sorted from approximately 6-day pre-transplant mixed lymphocyte reaction (GvH or HvG direction). The chain's CDR3 is CASISPGRWNIGNTIYF. The CDR3, as DNA: TGTGCCAGCATCTCCCCGGGACGCTGGAACATTGGAAACACCATATATTTT.